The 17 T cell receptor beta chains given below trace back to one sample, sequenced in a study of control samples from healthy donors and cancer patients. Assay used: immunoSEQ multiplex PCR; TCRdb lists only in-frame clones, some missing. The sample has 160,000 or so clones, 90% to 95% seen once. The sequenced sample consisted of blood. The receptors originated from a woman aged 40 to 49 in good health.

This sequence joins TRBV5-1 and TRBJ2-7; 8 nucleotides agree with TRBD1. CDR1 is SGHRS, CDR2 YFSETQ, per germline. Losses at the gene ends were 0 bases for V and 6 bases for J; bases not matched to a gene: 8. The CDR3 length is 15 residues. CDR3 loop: CASSLVTGQGGEQYF. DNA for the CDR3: TGCGCCAGCAGCTTGGTAACCGGACAGGGAGGCGAGCAGTACTTC. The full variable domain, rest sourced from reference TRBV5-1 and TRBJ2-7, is KAGVTQTPRYLIKTRGQQVTLSCSPISGHRSVSWYQQTPGQGLQFLFEYFSETQRNKGNFPGRFSGRQFSNSRSEMNVSTLELGDSALYLCASSLVTGQGGEQYFGPGTRLTVT.

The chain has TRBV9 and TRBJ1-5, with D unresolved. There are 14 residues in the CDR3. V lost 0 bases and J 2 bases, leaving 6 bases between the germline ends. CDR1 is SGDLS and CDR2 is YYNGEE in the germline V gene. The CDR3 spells CASSVEPGNQPQHF. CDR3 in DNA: TGTGCCAGCAGCGTAGAACCGGGCAATCAGCCCCAGCATTTT.

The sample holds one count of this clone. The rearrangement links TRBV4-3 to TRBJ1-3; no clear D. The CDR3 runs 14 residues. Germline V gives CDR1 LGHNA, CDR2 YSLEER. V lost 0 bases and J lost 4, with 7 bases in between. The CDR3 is CASSQDSLGNTIYF. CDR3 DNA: TGCGCCAGCAGCCAAGACAGCCTGGGAAACACCATATATTTT.

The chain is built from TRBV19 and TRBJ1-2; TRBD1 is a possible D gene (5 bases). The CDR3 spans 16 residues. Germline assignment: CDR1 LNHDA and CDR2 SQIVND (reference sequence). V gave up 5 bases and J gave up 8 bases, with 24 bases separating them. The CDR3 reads CASSEQVSLFGFGYTF. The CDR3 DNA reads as TGTGCCAGTAGTGAACAGGTTTCCCTCTTCGGTTTCGGCTACACCTTC.

CDR3 sequence: CASSEQADYSNQPQHF. The CDR3 bases are TGCGCCAGCAGTGAACAGGCGGACTATAGCAATCAGCCCCAGCATTTT. The V gene is TRBV10-1, the J gene TRBJ1-5; D possibly corresponds to TRBD1 (5 bases). Germline CDR1 WNHNN, CDR2 SYGVQD (reference sequence). The length of the CDR3 is 16 residues. V was cut by 3 bases and J by 0 bases, with 12 bases left in between.

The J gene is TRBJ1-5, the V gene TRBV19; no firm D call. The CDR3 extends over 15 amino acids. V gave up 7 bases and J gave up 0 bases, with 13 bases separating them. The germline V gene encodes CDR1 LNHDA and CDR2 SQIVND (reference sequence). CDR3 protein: CASIGVDHSNQPQHF. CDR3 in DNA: TGTGCCAGTATTGGTGTGGACCATAGCAATCAGCCCCAGCATTTT.

The CDR3 nucleotides read TGTGCCTGGAGCTTGGGACAGAATAATGAAAAACTGTTTTTT. This gives the protein CAWSLGQNNEKLFF. The chain combines TRBV30 with TRBJ1-4; 7 nucleotides agree with TRBD1. Losses at the gene ends were 3 bases for V and 4 bases for J; bases not matched to a gene: 5. Germline loops: CDR1 GTSNPN, CDR2 SVGIG (reference sequence). The CDR3 is 14 amino acids.

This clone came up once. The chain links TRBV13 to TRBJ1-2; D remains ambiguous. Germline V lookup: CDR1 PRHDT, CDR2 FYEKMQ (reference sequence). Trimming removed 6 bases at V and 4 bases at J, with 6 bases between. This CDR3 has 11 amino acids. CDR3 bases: TGTGCCAGCAGTTCTCTCTATGGCTACACCTTC. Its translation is CASSSLYGYTF.

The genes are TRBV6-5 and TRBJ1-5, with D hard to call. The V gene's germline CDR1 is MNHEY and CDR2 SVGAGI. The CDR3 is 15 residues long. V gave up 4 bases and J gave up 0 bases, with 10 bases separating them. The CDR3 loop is CASSLTSDSNQPQHF. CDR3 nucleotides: TGTGCCAGCAGTTTGACATCGGATAGCAATCAGCCCCAGCATTTT.

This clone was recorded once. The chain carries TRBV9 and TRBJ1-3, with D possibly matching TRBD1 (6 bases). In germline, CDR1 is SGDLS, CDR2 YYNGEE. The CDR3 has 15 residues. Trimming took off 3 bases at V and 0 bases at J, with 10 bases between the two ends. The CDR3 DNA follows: TGTGCCAGCAGCGAGGACAGCTACTCTGGAAACACCATATATTTT. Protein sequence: CASSEDSYSGNTIYF.

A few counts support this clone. DNA of the CDR3: TGTGCCAGTAGTATCCCGACTAGTGAGCCAGATACGCAGTATTTT. This codes for CASSIPTSEPDTQYF. The gene calls are TRBV19 and TRBJ2-3; D possibly corresponds to TRBD2 (6 bases). Trimming shortened V by 3 bases and J by 4 bases, and 14 bases separated the two germline ends. Looked up from germline, CDR1 is LNHDA and CDR2 is SQIVND (reference sequence). CDR3 size: 15 residues. Full variable domain (rest looked up from reference TRBV19 and TRBJ2-3): DGGITQSPKYLFRKEGQNVTLSCEQNLNHDAMYWYRQDPGQGLRLIYYSQIVNDFQKGDIAEGYSVSREKKESFPLTVTSAQKNPTAFYLCASSIPTSEPDTQYFGPGTRLTVL.

This CDR3 reads CASSLDRQSNEKLFF. In DNA, the CDR3 is TGTGCCAGCAGCTTAGATAGACAGAGTAATGAAAAACTGTTTTTT. The rearrangement uses TRBV7-2 and TRBJ1-4, with D possibly matching TRBD1 (5 bases). Germline values: CDR1 SGHTA, CDR2 FQGNSA. The CDR3 contains 15 residues. The V end lost 1 base, the J end lost 4 bases, and 10 bases lay between the germline ends.

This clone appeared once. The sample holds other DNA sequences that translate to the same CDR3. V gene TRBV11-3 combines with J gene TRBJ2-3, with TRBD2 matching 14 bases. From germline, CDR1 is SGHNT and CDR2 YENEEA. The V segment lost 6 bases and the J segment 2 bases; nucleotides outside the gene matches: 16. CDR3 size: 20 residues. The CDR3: CASSSGRAGTSGGSTDTQYF. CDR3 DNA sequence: TGTGCCAGCAGTTCGGGGCGGGCGGGGACTAGCGGGGGATCCACAGATACGCAGTATTTT. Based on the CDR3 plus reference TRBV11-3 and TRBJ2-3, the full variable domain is EAGVVQSPRYKIIEKKQPVAFWCNPISGHNTLYWYLQNLGQGPELLIRYENEEAVDDSQLPKDRFSAERLKGVDSTLKIQPAELGDSAVYLCASSSGRAGTSGGSTDTQYFGPGTRLTVL.

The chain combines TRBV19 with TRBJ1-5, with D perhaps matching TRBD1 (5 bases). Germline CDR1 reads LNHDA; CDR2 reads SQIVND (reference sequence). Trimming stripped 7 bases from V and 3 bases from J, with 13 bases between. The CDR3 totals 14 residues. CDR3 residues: CASTGHPFNQPQHF. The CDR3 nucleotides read TGTGCCAGTACCGGACATCCTTTCAATCAGCCCCAGCATTTT.

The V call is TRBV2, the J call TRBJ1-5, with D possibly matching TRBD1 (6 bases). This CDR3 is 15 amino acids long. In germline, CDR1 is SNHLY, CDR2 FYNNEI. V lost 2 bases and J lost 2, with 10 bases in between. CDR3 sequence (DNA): TGTGCCAGCAGTGAAAGCAGGGGACGCAATCAGCCCCAGCATTTT. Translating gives CASSESRGRNQPQHF.

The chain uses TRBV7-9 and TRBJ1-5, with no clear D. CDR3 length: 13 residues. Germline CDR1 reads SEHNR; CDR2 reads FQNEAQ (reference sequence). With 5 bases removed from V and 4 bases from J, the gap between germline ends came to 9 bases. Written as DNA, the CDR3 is TGTGCCAGCAGCGAATGGATGAATCAGCCCCAGCATTTT. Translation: CASSEWMNQPQHF.

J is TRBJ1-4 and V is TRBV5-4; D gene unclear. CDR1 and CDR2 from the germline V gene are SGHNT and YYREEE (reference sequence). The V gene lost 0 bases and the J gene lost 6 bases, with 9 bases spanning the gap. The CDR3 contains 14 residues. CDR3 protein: CASSLVGRDEKLFF. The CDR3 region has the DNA TGTGCCAGCAGCTTGGTCGGGCGGGATGAAAAACTGTTTTTT.